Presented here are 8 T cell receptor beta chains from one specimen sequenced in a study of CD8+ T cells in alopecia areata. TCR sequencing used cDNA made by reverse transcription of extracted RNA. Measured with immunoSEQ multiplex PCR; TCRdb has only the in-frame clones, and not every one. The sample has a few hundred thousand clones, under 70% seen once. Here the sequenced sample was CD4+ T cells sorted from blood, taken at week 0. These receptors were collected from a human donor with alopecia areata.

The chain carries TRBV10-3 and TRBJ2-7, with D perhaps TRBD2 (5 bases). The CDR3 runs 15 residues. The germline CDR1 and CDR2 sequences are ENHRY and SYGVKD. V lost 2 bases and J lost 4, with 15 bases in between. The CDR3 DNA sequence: TGTGCCATCAGTGAGCCCGGTGGCAGGACTTACGAGCAGTACTTC. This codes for CAISEPGGRTYEQYF.

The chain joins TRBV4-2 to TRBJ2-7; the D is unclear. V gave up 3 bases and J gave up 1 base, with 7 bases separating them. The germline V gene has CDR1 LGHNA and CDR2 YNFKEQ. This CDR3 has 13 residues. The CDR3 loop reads CASSHLGSYEQYF. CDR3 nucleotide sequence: TGTGCCAGCAGCCACTTGGGTTCCTACGAGCAGTACTTC.

This CDR3 is CASSSMGYNSPLHF. The CDR3, as DNA: TGTGCCAGCAGCTCGATGGGGTATAATTCACCCCTCCACTTT. This chain links TRBV5-4 with TRBJ1-6; D gene uncertain. CDR1 is SGHNT, CDR2 YYREEE, per germline (reference sequence). V lost 3 bases to trimming and J lost 4 bases, with 8 bases between them. The length of the CDR3 is 14 residues.

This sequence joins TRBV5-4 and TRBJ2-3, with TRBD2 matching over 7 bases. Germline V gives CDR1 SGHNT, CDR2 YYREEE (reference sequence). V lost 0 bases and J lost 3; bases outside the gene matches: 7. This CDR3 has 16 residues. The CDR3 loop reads CASSLEGGRRTDTQYF. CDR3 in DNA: TGTGCCAGCAGCTTGGAGGGAGGGCGTCGTACAGATACGCAGTATTTT.

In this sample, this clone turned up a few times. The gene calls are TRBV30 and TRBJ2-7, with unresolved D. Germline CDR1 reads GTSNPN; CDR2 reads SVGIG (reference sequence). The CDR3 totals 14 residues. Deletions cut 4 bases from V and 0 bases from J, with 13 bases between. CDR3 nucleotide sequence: TGTGCCTGGACTCCTTCCTACGGCTCCTACGAGCAGTACTTC. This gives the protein CAWTPSYGSYEQYF.

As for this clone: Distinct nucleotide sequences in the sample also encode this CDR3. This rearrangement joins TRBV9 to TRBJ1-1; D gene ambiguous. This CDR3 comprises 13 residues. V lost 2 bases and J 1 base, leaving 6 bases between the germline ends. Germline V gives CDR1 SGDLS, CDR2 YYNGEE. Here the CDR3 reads CASSVRQNTEAFF. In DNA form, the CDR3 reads TGTGCCAGCAGCGTCCGACAGAACACTGAAGCTTTCTTT.

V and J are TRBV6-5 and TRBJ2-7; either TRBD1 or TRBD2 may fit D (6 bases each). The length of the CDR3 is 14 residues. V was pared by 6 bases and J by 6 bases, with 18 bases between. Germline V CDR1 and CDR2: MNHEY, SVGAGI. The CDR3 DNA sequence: TGTGCCAGCAGCCCACCGGGGGCCGTGGCCGAGCAGTACTTC. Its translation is CASSPPGAVAEQYF.

CDR3 DNA sequence: TGTGCCTGGAGTCAGGGCAGCAATCAGCCCCAGCATTTT. Translating gives CAWSQGSNQPQHF. This chain uses TRBV30 with TRBJ1-5; D may be TRBD1 (5 bases). The V and J ends lost 2 bases and 1 base respectively, with 6 bases between them. In germline, CDR1 is GTSNPN, CDR2 SVGIG (reference sequence). The CDR3 runs to 13 residues.